Below, 27 T cell receptor beta chains from the same sample are listed, as sequenced in a study of CD4 T cells in relation to SARS-CoV-2 and coronaviruses. The unexposed donors gave CD4+ T cells in about 2011-2019, prior to COVID-19. After more than eight days of culture, CD4+ T cells were isolated. These receptors' targets are unknown. Libraries were prepared by immunoSEQ multiplex PCR; TCRdb keeps only in-frame clonotypes and omits some of them. The profile shows about 28,000 clones, 74% of them singletons. The sequenced material came from CD4+ T cells from PBMCs, cultured in vitro. The source is a human donor in good health.

The chain has TRBV14 and TRBJ1-2; 11 nucleotides agree with TRBD1. The CDR3 sequence is 15 residues long. With V trimmed by 4 bases and J by 7 bases, 8 bases remained unmatched. Germline V gene lookup returns CDR1 SGHDN and CDR2 FVKESK. CDR3: CASSRSWTGGFGYTF. The CDR3 coding sequence is TGTGCCAGCAGCCGATCATGGACAGGGGGCTTTGGCTACACCTTC.

This clone has just one count. The genes are TRBV5-6 and TRBJ1-3; no clear D gene. The CDR3 runs to 13 residues. Germline CDR1 SGHDT, CDR2 YYEEEE. Trimming removed 0 bases from V and 1 base from J, with 2 bases in between. The CDR3 protein is CASSLASGNTIYF. CDR3 in DNA: TGTGCCAGCAGCTTGGCATCTGGAAACACCATATATTTT.

The rearrangement joins TRBV5-1 to TRBJ1-1; 7 positions agree with TRBD1. V was clipped by 4 bases and J by 4 bases; unmatched bases: 4. This CDR3 comprises 13 residues. Germline assignment: CDR1 SGHRS and CDR2 YFSETQ. This chain's CDR3 is CASSPGQPTEAFF. The CDR3 DNA is TGCGCCAGCAGCCCGGGACAGCCCACTGAAGCTTTCTTT. The full variable domain, with the rest looked up from reference TRBV5-1 and TRBJ1-1, is KAGVTQTPRYLIKTRGQQVTLSCSPISGHRSVSWYQQTPGQGLQFLFEYFSETQRNKGNFPGRFSGRQFSNSRSEMNVSTLELGDSALYLCASSPGQPTEAFFGQGTRLTVV.

In its sample, this clone was seen a few times. The chain is built from TRBV5-4 and TRBJ2-7, with D possibly TRBD1 on 5 matching bases. Between the trimmed V and J ends, which lost 1 base and 7 bases, there was a span of 15 bases. CDR1 is SGHNT and CDR2 is YYREEE in the germline V gene (reference sequence). The CDR3 has 14 residues. The chain's CDR3 is CASSLWSGMEEQYF. CDR3 coding DNA: TGTGCCAGCAGCTTGTGGTCAGGGATGGAAGAGCAGTACTTC.

The V and J genes are TRBV7-8 and TRBJ2-7, with 10 bases identical to TRBD2. The CDR3 consists of 16 residues. Germline V CDR1 and CDR2: SGHVS, FQNEAQ. The trim removed 1 base at V and 2 bases at J, leaving 5 bases unmatched. The CDR3 DNA reads TGTGCCAGCAGCTTAGATACTAGCGGGGCAGCCTACGAGCAGTACTTC. It yields the protein CASSLDTSGAAYEQYF.

This chain uses TRBV2 with TRBJ1-5, with 8 bases lining up with TRBD1. Germline V CDR1 and CDR2: SNHLY, FYNNEI. This CDR3 has 14 amino acids. Losses at the gene ends were 4 bases for V and 2 bases for J; bases not matched to a gene: 1. CDR3 region: CASSAQGGNQPQHF. The CDR3 DNA reads as TGTGCCAGCAGTGCACAGGGGGGCAATCAGCCCCAGCATTTT. The full variable domain, completed using reference TRBV2 and TRBJ1-5, is EPEVTQTPSHQVTQMGQEVILRCVPISNHLYFYWYRQILGQKVEFLVSFYNNEISEKSEIFDDQFSVERPDGSNFTLKIRSTKLEDSAMYFCASSAQGGNQPQHFGDGTRLSIL.

This clone was found once. The V call is TRBV10-3, the J call TRBJ2-7; no definite D call. Germline-derived CDR1 and CDR2 are ENHRY and SYGVKD. The V gene lost 9 bases and the J gene lost 0 bases, with 9 bases spanning the gap. The CDR3 is 12 residues long. CDR3: CAIGRSSYEQYF. CDR3 nucleotides: TGTGCCATAGGACGTAGCTCCTACGAGCAGTACTTC.

The chain combines TRBV2 with TRBJ1-5; the match to TRBD1 covers 8 bases. There are 13 residues in the CDR3. Germline values: CDR1 SNHLY, CDR2 FYNNEI. The V and J ends lost 7 bases and 4 bases, in that order; junction bases with no gene match: 3. The CDR3 sequence: CASIGDRNQPQHF. CDR3 nucleotides: TGTGCCAGCATCGGGGACAGGAATCAGCCCCAGCATTTT.

This chain connects TRBV24-1 to TRBJ2-5; the match to TRBD1 covers 7 bases. CDR1 is KGHDR and CDR2 is SFDVKD in the germline V gene. The CDR3 runs 14 residues. Trimming removed 6 bases from V and 3 bases from J; junction bases left unmatched: 6. CDR3 nucleotides: TGTGCCACCAGTACTCCGACAGGGAAAGAGACCCAGTACTTC. Its translation is CATSTPTGKETQYF.

V usage is TRBV19 and J usage is TRBJ2-3; D might be TRBD2 (5 bases). V lost 10 bases and J lost 3, with 17 bases in between. Germline lookup yields CDR1 LNHDA and CDR2 SQIVND (reference sequence). The CDR3 contains 14 residues. The CDR3 loop reads CATRLAAGTDTQYF. The CDR3 DNA follows: TGTGCCACACGGCTGGCGGCGGGTACAGATACGCAGTATTTT.

This chain links TRBV5-1 with TRBJ1-1; a weak D match, TRBD1 (5 bases). The CDR3 consists of 14 residues. The V gene's germline CDR1 is SGHRS and CDR2 YFSETQ. V lost 0 bases to trimming and J lost 1 base, with 7 bases between them. CDR3 bases: TGCGCCAGCAGCTTGGGCGGGGCGAACACTGAAGCTTTCTTT. Its translation is CASSLGGANTEAFF.

The chain has TRBV7-2 and TRBJ1-5; the D gene is possibly TRBD1 (6 bases). The germline CDR1 and CDR2 sequences are SGHTA and FQGNSA. Trimming shortened V by 4 bases and J by 4 bases, and 8 bases separated the two germline ends. This CDR3 spans 13 amino acids. The CDR3 loop reads CASSSQGNQPQHF. The CDR3 region has the DNA TGTGCCAGCAGCTCACAGGGTAATCAGCCCCAGCATTTT.

The J gene is TRBJ1-1, the V gene TRBV18; TRBD1 might be the D (6 bases). The CDR3 runs 14 residues. From germline, CDR1 is KGHSH and CDR2 LQKENI. The V end lost 5 bases, the J end lost 0 bases, and 10 bases lay between the germline ends. The CDR3 DNA reads as TGTGCCAGCTCAAGCGGACAGATGAACACTGAAGCTTTCTTT. This gives the protein CASSSGQMNTEAFF.

The J gene is TRBJ2-7, the V gene TRBV7-9, with D tentatively TRBD1 (5 bases). Germline V gene lookup returns CDR1 SEHNR and CDR2 FQNEAQ (reference sequence). CDR3 length: 14 residues. V was cut by 5 bases and J by 2 bases, with 13 bases left in between. CDR3 sequence (DNA): TGTGCCAGCAGCCCAAGGGGCAGCGCCTACGAGCAGTACTTC. This sequence encodes CASSPRGSAYEQYF.

The rearrangement joins TRBV9 to TRBJ2-2, with 10 bases identical to TRBD2. Germline loops: CDR1 SGDLS, CDR2 YYNGEE. The V segment lost 0 bases and the J segment 3 bases; nucleotides outside the gene matches: 2. The CDR3 extends over 16 amino acids. CDR3 loop: CASSVDLAGDTGELFF. The CDR3 bases are TGTGCCAGCAGCGTAGACCTAGCGGGGGACACCGGGGAGCTGTTTTTT.

This chain connects TRBV20-1 to TRBJ2-7; tentative D call: TRBD1 (7 bases). The CDR3 extends over 13 amino acids. Germline CDR1 DFQATT, CDR2 SNEGSKA (reference sequence). V gave up 3 bases and J gave up 3 bases, with 12 bases separating them. The CDR3 DNA reads TGCAGTGCTAGTTATCAGGGGGGCTACGAGCAGTACTTC. This codes for CSASYQGGYEQYF.

The CDR3 loop is CASSSGLRGNQPQHF. In DNA, the CDR3 is TGTGCCAGCAGCTCGGGGCTGCGGGGCAATCAGCCCCAGCATTTT. The V call is TRBV7-2, the J call TRBJ1-5; D is possibly TRBD1 (5 bases). The CDR3 has 15 amino acids. The V gene lost 4 bases and the J gene lost 2 bases, with 12 bases spanning the gap. CDR1 and CDR2 from the germline V gene are SGHTA and FQGNSA.

This clone was recorded a few times. The gene calls are TRBV3-1 (or the pseudogene TRBV3-2) and TRBJ1-5, with D perhaps matching TRBD1 (5 bases). The V and J ends lost 1 base and 3 bases respectively, with 10 bases between them. From germline, CDR1 is LGHDT and CDR2 YNNKEL (reference sequence). The CDR3 sequence is 15 residues long. The CDR3 DNA reads as TGTGCCAGCAGCCAAGTGGGGGAGGACAATCAGCCCCAGCATTTT. Translated: CASSQVGEDNQPQHF.

The V gene is TRBV2, the J gene TRBJ1-6, with TRBD1 identical over 7 bases. CDR1 is SNHLY and CDR2 is FYNNEI in the germline V gene. The CDR3 runs to 18 residues. J gave up 5 bases and V 4 bases, and 14 bases lay outside the gene matches. CDR3 sequence: CASSGPLDRSFHNSPLHF. The CDR3 DNA sequence: TGTGCCAGCAGTGGACCCTTGGACAGGTCGTTCCATAATTCACCCCTCCACTTT.

In DNA, the CDR3 is TGTGCCAGCAGTGAGCAGGACAGAAGTTCTGGCTACACCTTC. Its protein product is CASSEQDRSSGYTF. The rearrangement links TRBV2 to TRBJ1-2; TRBD1 is a possible D gene (6 bases). Germline CDR1 SNHLY, CDR2 FYNNEI. The CDR3 is made up of 14 amino acids. V lost 3 bases, J lost 7 bases, and 15 bases lay in between.

The V and J genes are TRBV9 and TRBJ2-1; tentatively, D is TRBD2 (6 bases). Looked up from germline, CDR1 is SGDLS and CDR2 is YYNGEE. The CDR3 has 15 amino acids. V shed 2 bases and J shed 3 bases, with 12 bases lying between them. The CDR3 loop reads CASSVGGAGYNEQFF. The CDR3 DNA reads TGTGCCAGCAGCGTTGGCGGGGCAGGCTACAATGAGCAGTTCTTC.

V is TRBV18 and J is TRBJ2-5; TRBD1 aligns across 8 bases. CDR3 length equals 14 residues. Per germline, CDR1 KGHSH and CDR2 LQKENI. V gave up 0 bases and J gave up 5 bases; unmatched junction bases: 2. The CDR3, as DNA: TGTGCCAGCTCACCACCGTGGACAGGGGAGACCCAGTACTTC. Translating it yields CASSPPWTGETQYF.

This clone turned up a few times. J is TRBJ2-7 and V is TRBV4-2; TRBD2 matches at 10 bases. Germline-derived CDR1 and CDR2 are LGHNA and YNFKEQ. The junction had 6 bases not matched to a gene; V was cut back by 0 bases and J by 4 bases. The CDR3 covers 16 residues. CDR3: CASSQERGLAIYEQYF. The CDR3 DNA sequence: TGTGCCAGCAGCCAAGAGAGGGGACTAGCGATTTACGAGCAGTACTTC.

The chain has TRBV28 and TRBJ2-2; TRBD1 aligns across 8 bases. In germline, CDR1 is MDHEN, CDR2 SYDVKM. Germline trimming cut 5 bases from V and 1 base from J; bases unmatched to any gene: 3. This CDR3 is built from 15 residues. CDR3 bases: TGTGCCAGCAGTCGGACAGGGAGGAACACCGGGGAGCTGTTTTTT. Its protein is CASSRTGRNTGELFF.

The chain combines TRBV4-3 with TRBJ2-7; D may correspond to TRBD1 or TRBD2 (6 bases each). Germline V gene lookup returns CDR1 LGHNA and CDR2 YSLEER. The CDR3 spans 15 residues. The V end lost 0 bases, the J end lost 8 bases, and 17 bases lay between the germline ends. The CDR3: CASSQDERGLNKQYF. CDR3 nucleotides: TGCGCCAGCAGCCAAGATGAACGGGGGCTGAATAAGCAGTACTTC.

The rearrangement uses TRBV4-2 and TRBJ2-1; 12 bases align to TRBD1. Trimming removed 2 bases from V and 10 bases from J; junction bases left unmatched: 9. Germline loops: CDR1 LGHNA, CDR2 YNFKEQ. CDR3 length equals 16 residues. The CDR3, as DNA: TGTGCCAGCAGCCAAATCCGGGACAGGGGGCCCCGGGAGCAGTTCTTC. Protein sequence: CASSQIRDRGPREQFF.

The table lists this clone with a count of one. The chain carries TRBV6-5 and TRBJ2-7, with TRBD2 matching over 7 bases. The trim removed 4 bases at V and 4 bases at J, leaving 10 bases unmatched. There are 15 residues in the CDR3. CDR1 is MNHEY and CDR2 is SVGAGI in the germline V gene. The CDR3 loop is CASSWGGPVKYEQYF. The CDR3 nucleotides read TGTGCCAGCAGTTGGGGAGGGCCGGTAAAATACGAGCAGTACTTC.